The rows below give T cell receptor beta chains drawn from one sample of a study of cytomegalovirus exposure and HLA in healthy donors. The protocol was immunoSEQ multiplex PCR, while the TCRdb copy is restricted to in-frame clones and leaves out a portion. Among about 100,000 clones, 70% to 85% were seen once, and the ten largest hold approximately 5%. Sequences were obtained from PBMCs. Receptors were obtained from a woman aged 18-35 years in good health and CMV-seropositive. CDR3s include the opening cysteine and the closing phenylalanine or tryptophan. A D gene is named only where the DNA matches it firmly. Size is stated for part of the rows, as once, few or many counts, or as a class when the clone is expanded.

J | size | D | V | DNA | CDR3
TRBJ2-7 | NA | NA | TRBV6-5 | TGTGCCAGCAGTCCCGACAGGAAACGATCCTACGAGCAGTACTTC | CASSPDRKRSYEQYF
TRBJ1-4 | NA | NA | TRBV7-9 | TGTGCCAGCAGCTCGCCCGGGAAGGAAAAACTGTTTTTT | CASSSPGKEKLFF
TRBJ2-5 | NA | TRBD2 | TRBV5-1 | TGCGCCAGCAGCTTAACGGGAGGCCAGGGAGAGACCCAGTACTTC | CASSLTGGQGETQYF
TRBJ1-1 | NA | TRBD1 | TRBV10-3 | TGTGCCATCAGGGGACAGGCGGGCGACACTGAAGCTTTCTTT | CAIRGQAGDTEAFF
TRBJ1-5 | NA | TRBD1 | TRBV23-1 | TGCGCCAGCAGTCCAGCACTTCGCCGGGACAGGGCACCCCCCTACCGTCAGCCCCAGCATTTT | CASSPALRRDRAPPYRQPQHF
TRBJ1-2 | NA | NA | TRBV30 | TGTGCCTGGAGTTACCCAGGTACCTATGGCTACACCTTC | CAWSYPGTYGYTF
TRBJ2-2 | NA | NA | TRBV7-8 | TGTGCCAGCAGCAACCCACAGGGCCGGGAGCTGTTTTTT | CASSNPQGRELFF
TRBJ2-5 | NA | TRBD1 | TRBV2 | TGTGCCACCGTTGGACAGGGGGCGCTGGAGACCCAGTACTTC | CATVGQGALETQYF
TRBJ1-1 | NA | NA | TRBV12-5 | TGTGCTAGTGGTTTGAAACGGGGGGAAGTCACTGAAGCTTTCTTT | CASGLKRGEVTEAFF
TRBJ1-2 | NA | NA | TRBV28 | TGTGCCAGCAGTTTTTTCCAGGGCTACACCTTC | CASSFFQGYTF
TRBJ1-6 | NA | TRBD1 | TRBV28 | TGTGCCAGCAGTCCAGGGACAGCTAATTCACCCCTCCACTTT | CASSPGTANSPLHF
TRBJ1-2 | NA | NA | TRBV6-5 | TGTGCCAGCAGCGAAGGGGCTAACTATGGCTACACCTTC | CASSEGANYGYTF
TRBJ2-5 | NA | TRBD2 | TRBV2 | TGTGCCAGCAGTGTAGATAGCGGGAGGGGGCGGACCCAGTACTTC | CASSVDSGRGRTQYF
TRBJ2-3 | NA | NA | TRBV7-8 | TGTGCCAGCAGCTTGGTAACAGGGAGTACGCAGTATTTT | CASSLVTGSTQYF
TRBJ2-7 | once | NA | TRBV28 | TGTGCCAGCATCCCCGGAGGAATTTTTGCTAGCGAGCAGTACTTC | CASIPGGIFASEQYF
TRBJ1-1 | NA | TRBD1 | TRBV13 | TGTGCCAGCAGCACGACAGGGGGTTCTGAAGCTTTCTTT | CASSTTGGSEAFF
TRBJ2-7 | NA | NA | TRBV28 | TGTGCCAGCAGTTCGAAAGAGCGAGCCTCTTGGGAGCAGTACTTC | CASSSKERASWEQYF
TRBJ1-2 | few | TRBD1 | TRBV2 | TGTGCCAGCAGCAAACCGGGACAGAACTATGGCTACACCTTC | CASSKPGQNYGYTF
TRBJ2-7 | NA | NA | TRBV5-1 | TGCGCCAGCAGCTTGGTAGGAGGGTCCTACGAGCAGTACTTC | CASSLVGGSYEQYF
TRBJ2-1 | NA | NA | TRBV30 | TGTGCCTGGAACGGAGTTAGCTCCTACAATGAGCAGTTCTTC | CAWNGVSSYNEQFF
TRBJ1-5 | NA | TRBD1 | TRBV7-9 | TGTGCCAGCAGCTACGCGGGACAGGGGTGGCATCAGCCCCAGCATTTT | CASSYAGQGWHQPQHF
TRBJ2-1 | once | TRBD2 | TRBV28 | TGTGCCAGCAGCCGGAGGACTAGCGGGAGGGCCAATGAGCAGTTCTTC | CASSRRTSGRANEQFF
TRBJ2-2 | medium-sized | TRBD2 | TRBV18 | TGTGCCAGCTCACCACCGATGCTAGCGGGAGCCGTCTTGGGAACCGGGGAGCTGTTTTTT | CASSPPMLAGAVLGTGELFF
TRBJ1-6 | NA | NA | TRBV30 | TGTGCCTGGATCCCCCGGGGGAATAATTCACCCCTCCACTTT | CAWIPRGNNSPLHF
TRBJ2-7 | NA | NA | TRBV11-2 | TGTGCCGCCACGCAGGGGCCTACCCACGAGCAGTACTTC | CAATQGPTHEQYF
TRBJ1-6 | NA | NA | TRBV11-1 | TGTGCCAGCAGCTCCGGTCCTATTAATTCACCCCTCCACTTT | CASSSGPINSPLHF
TRBJ2-6 | NA | NA | TRBV30 | TGTGCCTGGAACGGGGGAGGGGCCAACGTCCTGACTTTC | CAWNGGGANVLTF
TRBJ2-1 | NA | TRBD2 | TRBV6-4 | TGTGCCAGCAGTGAGGGACTAGCGGGAGTCGGGAATGAGCAGTTCTTC | CASSEGLAGVGNEQFF
TRBJ1-2 | few | NA | TRBV6-1 | TGTGCCAGCAGTGACGGGGGGCCTACCTATGGCTACACCTTC | CASSDGGPTYGYTF
TRBJ2-1 | NA | TRBD1 | TRBV6-6 | TGTGCCAGCAGTAGCCTACCGGGACAGGGGTTCAATGAGCAGTTCTTC | CASSSLPGQGFNEQFF
TRBJ2-7 | NA | TRBD2 | TRBV4-1 | TGCGCCAGCAGCCAAGAGCCAGCGGGGTCCTCCTACGAGCAGTACTTC | CASSQEPAGSSYEQYF
TRBJ1-1 | few | TRBD1 | TRBV20-1 | TGCAGTGCCTTCCAGGGGGCAGGTGCTTTCTTT | CSAFQGAGAFF
TRBJ2-3 | NA | NA | TRBV6-4 | TGTGCCAGCAGTAGGGAGGATGACACAGATACGCAGTATTTT | CASSREDDTDTQYF
TRBJ2-5 | once | NA | TRBV5-4 | TGTGCCAGCAGCACCGCTACGGTGTGGGGAGGCGGGGAGACCCAGTACTTC | CASSTATVWGGGETQYF
TRBJ1-1 | NA | NA | TRBV2 | TGTGCCAGCAGTGAAGCGCTTCCAGGTTGGGACACTGAAGCTTTCTTT | CASSEALPGWDTEAFF
TRBJ2-7 | few | NA | TRBV7-8 | TGTGCCAGCAGCTTAAAGCCTAGCGTGGAGCAGTACTTC | CASSLKPSVEQYF
TRBJ2-7 | NA | TRBD2 | TRBV30 | TGTGCCTGGAGTGTAAATCGGCTAGCGGGAGCCTACGAGCAGTACTTC | CAWSVNRLAGAYEQYF
TRBJ2-7 | NA | NA | TRBV5-6 | TGTGCCAGCAGCTTAGGGACTTCGAACTACGAGCAGTACTTC | CASSLGTSNYEQYF
TRBJ2-7 | NA | TRBD1 | TRBV4-1 | TGCGCCAGCAGCCAAGGGGTCGGGACAGAATACTCCTACGAGCAGTACTTC | CASSQGVGTEYSYEQYF
TRBJ1-5 | NA | TRBD1 | TRBV10-3 | TGTGCCATCAGCCCGAAGGGACAGGGGAATCAGCCCCAGCATTTT | CAISPKGQGNQPQHF
TRBJ1-2 | once | NA | TRBV5-1 | TGCGCCAGCAGCGAACCAGGGTCTTATGGCTACACCTTC | CASSEPGSYGYTF
TRBJ2-7 | NA | NA | TRBV18 | TGTGCCAGCTCACCACCTGCCCTAGCGAGCTACGAGCAGTACTTC | CASSPPALASYEQYF
TRBJ2-4 | NA | NA | TRBV10-3 | TGTGCCATCAGTGAGTCAACAGTATTAGCCAAAAACATTCAGTACTTC | CAISESTVLAKNIQYF
TRBJ2-3 | NA | NA | TRBV4-2 | TGTGCCAGCAGCCAAGGCTCTGGCCCAGATACGCAGTATTTT | CASSQGSGPDTQYF
TRBJ2-5 | NA | TRBD2 | TRBV11-2 | TGTGCCAGCAGCCAGAGGACTAGCGGGAGGGAAGAGACCCAGTACTTC | CASSQRTSGREETQYF